This entry describes one TCR beta chain. Its specificity is unknown. This sample is drawn from a study of cytomegalovirus exposure and HLA in healthy donors. The CDR3 runs 13 residues. The V end lost 6 bases, the J end lost 4 bases, and 13 bases lay between the germline ends. Germline values: CDR1 KGHSH, CDR2 LQKENI. 60 Vbeta and 13 Jbeta primers were used in PCR. Data came from immunoSEQ multiplex PCR; TCRdb stores just in-frame clones and leaves some out. The table lists 150,000 to 200,000 clones, more than 70% of them singletons, with roughly 7.6% in the top ten. Whole-study findings and limits: Fewer N-insertions than the roughly 670-donor mean were reportedly shown by an Asian-associated ancestry cluster in a later analysis.

The clonotype comes from a woman aged 40 to 50 in good health and CMV-seropositive. The rearrangement links TRBV18 to TRBJ2-7; D possibly corresponds to TRBD2 (6 bases). Sequencing was done on a sample of PBMCs. The CDR3, as DNA: TGTGCCAGCTCCCCGGGGGATTTGTACGAGCAGTACTTC. Translating it yields CASSPGDLYEQYF.